This TCR beta chain emerged from a study of shared clonotypes between healthy human individuals. This clone turned up a few times. Germline values: CDR1 MNHNS, CDR2 SASEGT. CDR3 length: 13 amino acids. The ends lost 10 bases at V and 5 bases at J; junction bases unmatched: 10. The data were produced by immunoSEQ multiplex PCR, yet TCRdb's version contains in-frame clones alone and is incomplete. The data contain 330,000 or so clones, less than 85% of them singletons. The chain joins TRBV6-1 to TRBJ1-1; 7 bases agree with TRBD1. This clonotype was sampled from a man aged 25 to 40 in good health. Sequenced sample: memory CD4+ T cells sorted from blood. Specified subset: CD45RA-negative fraction. The CDR3 DNA is TGTGCCACCGCGGCCCAGGGACAGACTGAAGCTTTCTTT. Residues: CATAAQGQTEAFF.